Below, 15 T cell receptor beta chains from the same sample are listed, as sequenced in a study of HIV-infected patients and healthy controls. The repertoire came from unfractionated whole blood and reflected all unsorted peripheral T cells. Reverse transcription used around 480 ng RNA and constant-region primers for alpha and beta. Separate chain-specific third strand synthesis with multiplexing indices produced the alpha and beta libraries. One entry per CDR3 protein results from TCRdb running MiXCR on the 5' RACE reads. Found here are about 15,000 distinct CDR3 sequences, around 5.5% of them singletons; the top ten hold under 2.5%. Input material: blood. The receptors were sampled from an adult in good health.

This clonotype was observed many times. J is TRBJ1-4 and V is TRBV6-5; 7 bases align to TRBD1. J gave up 0 bases and V 8 bases, and 12 bases lay outside the gene matches. Per germline, CDR1 MNHEY and CDR2 SVGAGI. The CDR3 has 17 amino acids. For the CDR3, the DNA is TGTGCCAGCCGGGGTCAGGGGGAGTATGCAACTAATGAAAAACTGTTTTTT. Translation: CASRGQGEYATNEKLFF.

The V gene is TRBV2, the J gene TRBJ1-1, with 8 positions matching TRBD1. CDR3 length: 15 amino acids. V trimming: 8 bases; J trimming: 5 bases; junction bases outside the gene matches: 13. Germline values: CDR1 SNHLY, CDR2 FYNNEI. The CDR3 DNA sequence: TGTGCCAGCGCCAGGGGCCAGGGGGCCGGAACTGAAGCTTTCTTT. Translated: CASARGQGAGTEAFF.

Ten or more counts support this clonotype. The genes are TRBV12-3 or TRBV12-4 and TRBJ2-5; TRBD1 matches 11 bases. Trimming at V came to 3 bases and at J to 1 base, leaving 4 bases not matched to a gene. This CDR3 comprises 16 residues. The CDR3 loop reads CASSFGGQGVQETQYF. For the CDR3, the DNA is TGTGCCAGCAGTTTTGGGGGACAGGGGGTCCAAGAGACCCAGTACTTC.

In its sample, this clonotype was seen many times. This rearrangement joins TRBV9 to TRBJ2-2; 7 bases match TRBD1. V was clipped by 0 bases and J by 0 bases; unmatched bases: 2. Germline CDR1 SGDLS, CDR2 YYNGEE. CDR3 length: 16 residues. The CDR3 DNA follows: TGTGCCAGCAGCGTAGAGCAGGGGGCGAACACCGGGGAGCTGTTTTTT. Translation gives CASSVEQGANTGELFF.

By share of the sample, this clonotype is medium-sized. The rearrangement uses TRBV2 and TRBJ2-3, with 8 bases matching TRBD2. V trimming: 6 bases; J trimming: 1 base; junction bases outside the gene matches: 6. Germline values: CDR1 SNHLY, CDR2 FYNNEI. The CDR3 loop spans 15 amino acids. This CDR3 reads CASRAGTSRTDTQYF. Here the CDR3 DNA reads TGTGCCAGCAGGGCCGGGACTAGTCGCACAGATACGCAGTATTTT.

This clonotype qualifies as medium-sized (0.01 to 0.1%). The V call is TRBV12-3 or TRBV12-4, the J call TRBJ2-1; 8 bases line up with TRBD1. CDR3 size: 12 residues. Losses at the gene ends were 6 bases for V and 15 bases for J; bases not matched to a gene: 10. CDR3 bases: TGTGCCAGCAGCCCGGGACAGGCAAGCCCGTTCTTC. Protein product: CASSPGQASPFF.

This clonotype was observed many times. This sequence joins TRBV2 and TRBJ2-3; D is unclear. Looked up from germline, CDR1 is SNHLY and CDR2 is FYNNEI. This CDR3 comprises 13 residues. V was clipped by 3 bases and J by 2 bases, with 6 bases between them. CDR3 residues: CASSEPFTDTQYF. The CDR3 nucleotides are TGTGCCAGCAGTGAGCCTTTCACAGATACGCAGTATTTT.

This clonotype is medium-sized (0.01 to 0.1%) in the sample. This chain joins TRBV6-5 and TRBJ1-2; 7 nucleotides match TRBD1. J gave up 8 bases and V 1 base, and 7 bases lay outside the gene matches. Germline CDR1 and CDR2: MNHEY and SVGAGI. This CDR3 contains 14 residues. This chain's CDR3 is CASSYLDREEGYTF. The CDR3 region has the DNA TGTGCCAGCAGTTACTTAGACAGGGAAGAAGGCTACACCTTC.

This clonotype was found many times. The gene calls are TRBV5-4 and TRBJ1-1; 9 positions match TRBD1. The CDR3 sequence is 16 residues long. CDR1 SGHNT and CDR2 YYREEE come from the germline V gene (reference sequence). With 3 bases clipped from V and 0 bases from J, the junction kept 6 bases outside the gene matches. As DNA, the CDR3 is TGTGCCAGCAGCTCCGGGACAGGGTTCATGAACACTGAAGCTTTCTTT. Encoded protein: CASSSGTGFMNTEAFF.

This clonotype appeared many times. This chain connects TRBV6-5 to TRBJ2-1, with 7 bases aligning to TRBD2. Germline V gives CDR1 MNHEY, CDR2 SVGAGI. Trimming removed 6 bases from V and 15 bases from J; junction bases left unmatched: 11. The CDR3 has 12 amino acids. The DNA for the CDR3 is TGTGCCAGCAGCCCTAGTCCGGGGGGTATGTTCTTC. Protein sequence: CASSPSPGGMFF.

By share, this clonotype counts as medium-sized (0.01 to 0.1%). The chain uses TRBV6-4 and TRBJ2-2; D ambiguous. V lost 2 bases and J lost 7, with 8 bases in between. This CDR3 has 13 residues. Germline V gives CDR1 MRHNA, CDR2 SNTAGT. CDR3 protein: CASSDRDDGELFF. The CDR3 region has the DNA TGTGCCAGCAGTGACAGGGATGACGGGGAGCTGTTTTTT.

This clonotype was observed at least ten times. The chain has TRBV27 and TRBJ2-1, with 9 bases matching TRBD2. This CDR3 contains 18 residues. Germline values: CDR1 MNHEY, CDR2 SMNVEV (reference sequence). J gave up 2 bases and V 5 bases, and 13 bases lay outside the gene matches. DNA for the CDR3: TGTGCCAGCAGTAACTGGGGTAGCGGGGGTTCCGCCTACAATGAGCAGTTCTTC. Translated, it gives CASSNWGSGGSAYNEQFF.

This clonotype has only a few counts. The chain has TRBV7-2 and TRBJ2-5; 7 nucleotides match TRBD1. The CDR3 is 16 residues long. Trimming at V came to 3 bases and at J to 5 bases, leaving 12 bases not matched to a gene. Per germline, CDR1 SGHTA and CDR2 FQGNSA. The CDR3 region has the DNA TGTGCCAGCAGCTTTTACAGGGGCCTCGTTGGGGAGACCCAGTACTTC. Protein: CASSFYRGLVGETQYF.

The sample holds many counts of this clonotype. The rearrangement uses TRBV4-2 and TRBJ2-3, with D possibly TRBD2 on 7 matching bases. Germline CDR1 LGHNA, CDR2 YNFKEQ. Trimming removed 1 base at V and 7 bases at J, with 18 bases between. CDR3 size: 16 residues. CDR3 residues: CASSQGPIGGAYTQYF. DNA of the CDR3: TGTGCCAGCAGCCAAGGGCCGATTGGGGGGGCCTATACGCAGTATTTT.

This clonotype showed up just a few times. This sequence joins TRBV12-3 or TRBV12-4 and TRBJ2-3; 9 bases match TRBD1. The CDR3 is 14 amino acids. The trim removed 6 bases at V and 4 bases at J, leaving 5 bases unmatched. In DNA, the CDR3 is TGTGCCAGCAGGGGACAGGGACGTTCAGATACGCAGTATTTT. This gives the protein CASRGQGRSDTQYF.